This T cell receptor (beta chain) was identified during a study of cytomegalovirus exposure and HLA in healthy donors. Across the whole study: The study placed approximately 80% of its 398 genotyped donors in the Caucasian-associated ancestry cluster.

The PCR contained 60 Vbeta and 13 Jbeta primers. The table came from immunoSEQ multiplex PCR; TCRdb's copy has only in-frame clones and leaves some out. Across 60,000 to 70,000 clones, the top ten clones capture roughly 4.8% of the sample. Looked up from germline, CDR1 is MNHEY and CDR2 is SMNVEV (reference sequence). The V end lost 7 bases, the J end lost 4 bases, and 17 bases lay between the germline ends. CDR3 length: 16 residues. Study findings and constraints: The study dropped some indistinguishable V segments, TRBV6-2 and TRBV6-3 among them. The study assumed roughly uniform donor sequencing depth for presence/absence analyses.

Concerning this clone: The target antigen is unknown. Distinct nucleotide sequences in the sample also encode this CDR3.

V and J are TRBV27 and TRBJ1-6, with D possibly TRBD1 on 5 matching bases. The sample consisted of PBMCs. This clonotype was obtained from a man aged 30 to 45 in good health and CMV-seropositive. The CDR3 DNA reads as TGTGCCAGCACTCCTTCGGGGGAAATATATAATTCACCCCTCCACTTT. Translated, it gives CASTPSGEIYNSPLHF.